This note documents a single T cell receptor beta chain sequence. There is no known antigen for this receptor. Within one base of it there is no much larger clone, and no base qualities were kept. This sample was included in a study of blood T cell repertoires in COVID-19 (TCRdb year 2020). Describing the broader study: The collaborator samples originated in the United States, Italy and Spain and spanned the acute and convalescent phases of COVID-19. The prospective study material was composed of cDNA or gDNA derived from T cells, B-cell-depleted T cells, or PBMCs. Deeply sampled blood TCRbeta repertoires from subjects exposed to, actively infected with, or recovered from COVID-19 were included in the dataset. A freely available public database, intended as a resource for researchers studying the immune response to SARS-CoV-2, is where the repertoires were released. The samples were drawn from the first 160 participants of the ongoing ImmuneRACE study and from 950 to 1,500 subjects provided by 6 global collaborators. The sample metadata nearly always contained a de-identified subject ID, COVID-19 status, age in years and sex. Where available, HLA class I and class II types were taken from metadata supplied by the sample provider and were not determined by assay-based typing. Study-wide conclusions, independent of this receptor: The amount of clinical and demographic metadata varied by source and participant and was provided uncurated.

The collaborating institutions used their own protocols to collect whole blood in K2EDTA tubes. For TCRbeta analysis, collaborators shipped samples in one of three forms: frozen whole blood, isolated PBMCs, or DNA extracted from either of those sample types. CDR1 and CDR2 (KGHSH, LQKENI) derive from the germline V gene. V lost 2 bases and J lost 1 base, and the count of bases not matched to a germline gene is 12. The CDR3, cysteine through phenylalanine, is 19 amino acids long. The read is trimmed to its CDR3 DNA, 57 bases read in frame from base 1. TCRbeta CDR3 regions were amplified from genomic DNA by means of the immunoSEQ Assay, a bias-controlled multiplex PCR. The source study handled its data this way. The number of nucleated cells in each sample was estimated from the amplification of reference gene primers within the assay. Sequence reads were collapsed and filtered to measure the absolute abundance of every unique TCRbeta CDR3 rearrangement. For each sample, productive Simpson clonality was calculated by taking the square root of Simpson's diversity index across productive rearrangements. As stored in TCRdb, this immuneACCESS dataset retains in-frame rearrangements with V and J assigned. A fraction of the clones does not appear; measured against another copy, unresolved V genes explain less than half of the discrepancy, and the remainder lacks a known reason. D and trimming were read from the DNA, whereas the V and J calls and clone size are those reported in that table. The sample includes around 110,000 clones, with 90% observed a single time. The biggest ten clones account for less than 2% of the sample.

The chain was built from TRBV18 and TRBJ1-5, and 9 bases in between align with TRBD1. The clonotype was recovered from a human donor with active COVID-19. The donor label of this sample is uncertain. The sample was peripheral blood. The sequenced DNA is TGTGCCAGCTCACCAGTGAGACAGGGGGTTCTAGAAAGCAATCAGCCCCAGCATTTT. Its amino acids are CASSPVRQGVLESNQPQHF.